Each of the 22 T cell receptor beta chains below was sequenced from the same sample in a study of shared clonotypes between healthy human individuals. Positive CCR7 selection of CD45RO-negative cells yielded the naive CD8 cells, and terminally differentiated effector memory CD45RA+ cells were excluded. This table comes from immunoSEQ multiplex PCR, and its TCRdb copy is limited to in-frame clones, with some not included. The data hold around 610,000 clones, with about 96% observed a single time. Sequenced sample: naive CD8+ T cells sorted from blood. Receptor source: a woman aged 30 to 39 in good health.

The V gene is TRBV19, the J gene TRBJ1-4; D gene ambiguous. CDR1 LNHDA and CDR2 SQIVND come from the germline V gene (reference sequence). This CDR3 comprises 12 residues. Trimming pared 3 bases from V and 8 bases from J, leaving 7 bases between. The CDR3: CASSIQREKLFF. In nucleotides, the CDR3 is TGTGCCAGTAGTATCCAAAGAGAAAAACTGTTTTTT. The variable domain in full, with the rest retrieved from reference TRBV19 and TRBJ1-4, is DGGITQSPKYLFRKEGQNVTLSCEQNLNHDAMYWYRQDPGQGLRLIYYSQIVNDFQKGDIAEGYSVSREKKESFPLTVTSAQKNPTAFYLCASSIQREKLFFGSGTQLSVL.

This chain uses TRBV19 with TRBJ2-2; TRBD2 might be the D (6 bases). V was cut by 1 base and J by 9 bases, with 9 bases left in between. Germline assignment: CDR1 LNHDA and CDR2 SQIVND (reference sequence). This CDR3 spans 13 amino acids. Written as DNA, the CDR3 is TGTGCCAGTAGTATAGTGGAGGGCTGGGAGCTGTTTTTT. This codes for CASSIVEGWELFF. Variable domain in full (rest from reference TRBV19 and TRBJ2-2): DGGITQSPKYLFRKEGQNVTLSCEQNLNHDAMYWYRQDPGQGLRLIYYSQIVNDFQKGDIAEGYSVSREKKESFPLTVTSAQKNPTAFYLCASSIVEGWELFFGEGSRLTVL.

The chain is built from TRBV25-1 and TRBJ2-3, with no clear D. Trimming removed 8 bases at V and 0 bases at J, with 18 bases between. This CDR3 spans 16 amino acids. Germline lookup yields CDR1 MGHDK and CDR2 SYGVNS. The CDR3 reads CASRHGRPMSTDTQYF. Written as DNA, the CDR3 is TGTGCCAGCCGCCACGGAAGGCCGATGAGCACAGATACGCAGTATTTT.

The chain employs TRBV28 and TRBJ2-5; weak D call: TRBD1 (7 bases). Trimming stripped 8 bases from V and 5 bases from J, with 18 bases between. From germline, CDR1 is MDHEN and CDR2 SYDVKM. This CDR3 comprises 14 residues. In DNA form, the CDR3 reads TGTGCCAGCCAGGGACTTTGGGGACAGGAGACCCAGTACTTC. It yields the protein CASQGLWGQETQYF.

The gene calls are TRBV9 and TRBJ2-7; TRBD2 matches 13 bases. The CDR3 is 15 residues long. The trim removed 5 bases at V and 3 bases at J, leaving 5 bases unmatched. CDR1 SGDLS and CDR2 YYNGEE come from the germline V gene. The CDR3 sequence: CASRPGLAGNYEQYF. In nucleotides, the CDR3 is TGTGCCAGCAGGCCGGGACTAGCGGGAAACTACGAGCAGTACTTC.

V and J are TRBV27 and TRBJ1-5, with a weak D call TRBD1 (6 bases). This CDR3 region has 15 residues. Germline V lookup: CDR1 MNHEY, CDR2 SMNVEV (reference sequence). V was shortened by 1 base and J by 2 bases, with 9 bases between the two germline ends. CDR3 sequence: CASSLFAGGNQPQHF. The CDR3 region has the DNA TGTGCCAGCAGTTTATTTGCAGGGGGCAATCAGCCCCAGCATTTT.

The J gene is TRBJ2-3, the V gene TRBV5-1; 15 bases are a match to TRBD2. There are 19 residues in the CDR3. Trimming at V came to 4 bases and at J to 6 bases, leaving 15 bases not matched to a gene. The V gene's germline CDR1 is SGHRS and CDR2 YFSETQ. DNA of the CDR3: TGCGCCAGCAGCCCCGGACTAGCGGGAGGGCCGATGAAAGTGGATACGCAGTATTTT. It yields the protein CASSPGLAGGPMKVDTQYF.

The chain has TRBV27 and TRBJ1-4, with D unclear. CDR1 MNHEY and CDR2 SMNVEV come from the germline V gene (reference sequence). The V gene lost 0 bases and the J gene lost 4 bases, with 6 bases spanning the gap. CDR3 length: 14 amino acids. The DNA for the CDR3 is TGTGCCAGCAGTTTATCCGGGAATAATGAAAAACTGTTTTTT. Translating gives CASSLSGNNEKLFF.

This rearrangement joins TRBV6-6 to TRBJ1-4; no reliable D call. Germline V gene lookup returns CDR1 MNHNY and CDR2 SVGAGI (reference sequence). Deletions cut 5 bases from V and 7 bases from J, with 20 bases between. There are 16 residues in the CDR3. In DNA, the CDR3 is TGTGCCAGCAGTATTACAGTACTCGAATGGGCTGAAAAACTGTTTTTT. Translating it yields CASSITVLEWAEKLFF.

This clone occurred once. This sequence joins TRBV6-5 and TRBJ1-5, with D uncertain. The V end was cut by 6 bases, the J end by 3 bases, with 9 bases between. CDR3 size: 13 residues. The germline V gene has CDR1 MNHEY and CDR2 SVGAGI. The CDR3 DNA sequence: TGTGCCAGCAGGGAGGGTTCCAATCAGCCCCAGCATTTT. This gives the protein CASREGSNQPQHF.

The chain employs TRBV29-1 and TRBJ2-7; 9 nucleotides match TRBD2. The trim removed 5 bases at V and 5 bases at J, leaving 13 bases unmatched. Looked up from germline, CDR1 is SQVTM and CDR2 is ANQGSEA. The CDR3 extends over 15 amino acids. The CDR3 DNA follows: TGCAGCGTTACGAATTCTAGCGGGAACGGTCACGAGCAGTACTTC. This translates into CSVTNSSGNGHEQYF.

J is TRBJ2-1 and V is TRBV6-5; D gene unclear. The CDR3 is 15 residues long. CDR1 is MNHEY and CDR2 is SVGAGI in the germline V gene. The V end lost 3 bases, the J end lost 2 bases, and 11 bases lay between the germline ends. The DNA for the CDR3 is TGTGCCAGCAGTTATGCTACCGGTACCTACAATGAGCAGTTCTTC. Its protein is CASSYATGTYNEQFF.

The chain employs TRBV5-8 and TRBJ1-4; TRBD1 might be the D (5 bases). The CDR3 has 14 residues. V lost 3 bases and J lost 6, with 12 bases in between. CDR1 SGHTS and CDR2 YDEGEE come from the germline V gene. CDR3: CASSSGGEDEKLFF. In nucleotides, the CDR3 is TGTGCCAGCAGCTCGGGGGGGGAGGATGAAAAACTGTTTTTT.

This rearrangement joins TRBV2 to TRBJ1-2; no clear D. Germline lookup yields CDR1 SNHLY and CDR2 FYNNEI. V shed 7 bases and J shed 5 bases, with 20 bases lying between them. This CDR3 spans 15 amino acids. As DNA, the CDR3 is TGTGCCAGCACTACCGGTATGGTCCCCGGGTATGGCTACACCTTC. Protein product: CASTTGMVPGYGYTF.

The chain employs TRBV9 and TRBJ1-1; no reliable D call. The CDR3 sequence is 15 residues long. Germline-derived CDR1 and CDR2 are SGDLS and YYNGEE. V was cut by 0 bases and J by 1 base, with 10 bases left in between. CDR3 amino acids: CASSVVPETNTEAFF. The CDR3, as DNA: TGTGCCAGCAGCGTAGTCCCGGAGACGAACACTGAAGCTTTCTTT.

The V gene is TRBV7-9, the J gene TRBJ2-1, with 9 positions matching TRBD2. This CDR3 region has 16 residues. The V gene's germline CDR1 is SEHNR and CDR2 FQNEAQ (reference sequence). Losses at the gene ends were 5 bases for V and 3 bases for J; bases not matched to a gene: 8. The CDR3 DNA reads TGTGCCAGCAGCCCCGATAATAGCGGGAGCTACAATGAGCAGTTCTTC. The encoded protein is CASSPDNSGSYNEQFF. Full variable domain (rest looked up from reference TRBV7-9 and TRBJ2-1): DTGVSQNPRHKITKRGQNVTFRCDPISEHNRLYWYRQTLGQGPEFLTYFQNEAQLEKSRLLSDRFSAERPKGSFSTLEIQRTEQGDSAMYLCASSPDNSGSYNEQFFGPGTRLTVL.

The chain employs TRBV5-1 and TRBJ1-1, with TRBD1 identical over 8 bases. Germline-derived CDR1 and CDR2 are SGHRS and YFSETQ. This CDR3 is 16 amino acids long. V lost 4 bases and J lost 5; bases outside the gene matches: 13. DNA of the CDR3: TGCGCCAGCAGCGCGGAGAGCCCCAGGGGGCTTACTGAAGCTTTCTTT. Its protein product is CASSAESPRGLTEAFF.

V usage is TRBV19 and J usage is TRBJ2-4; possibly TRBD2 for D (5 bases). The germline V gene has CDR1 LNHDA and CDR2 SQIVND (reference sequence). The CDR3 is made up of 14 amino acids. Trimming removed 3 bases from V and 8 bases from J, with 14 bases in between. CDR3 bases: TGTGCCAGTAGTATGGCCAGCTCCGGGGACATTCAGTACTTC. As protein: CASSMASSGDIQYF.

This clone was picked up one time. CDR3 region: CASSPLRGNTGELFF. The CDR3 DNA is TGTGCCAGCAGTCCCCTACGTGGCAACACCGGGGAGCTGTTTTTT. The chain couples TRBV28 to TRBJ2-2; D gene uncertain. Trimming pared 5 bases from V and 2 bases from J, leaving 12 bases between. This CDR3 comprises 15 residues. CDR1 MDHEN and CDR2 SYDVKM come from the germline V gene.

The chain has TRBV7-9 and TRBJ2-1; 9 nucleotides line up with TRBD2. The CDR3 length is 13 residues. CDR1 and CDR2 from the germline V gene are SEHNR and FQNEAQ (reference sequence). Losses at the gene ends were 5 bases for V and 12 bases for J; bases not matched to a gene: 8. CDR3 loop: CASSPGTSTTQFF. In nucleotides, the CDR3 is TGTGCCAGCAGCCCGGGGACTAGCACGACGCAGTTCTTC.

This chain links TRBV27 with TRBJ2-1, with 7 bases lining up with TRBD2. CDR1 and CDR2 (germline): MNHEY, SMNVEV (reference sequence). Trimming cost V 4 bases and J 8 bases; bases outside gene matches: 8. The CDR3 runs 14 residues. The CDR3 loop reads CASSYAGETYEQFF. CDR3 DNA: TGTGCCAGCAGTTATGCGGGAGAAACGTATGAGCAGTTCTTC.

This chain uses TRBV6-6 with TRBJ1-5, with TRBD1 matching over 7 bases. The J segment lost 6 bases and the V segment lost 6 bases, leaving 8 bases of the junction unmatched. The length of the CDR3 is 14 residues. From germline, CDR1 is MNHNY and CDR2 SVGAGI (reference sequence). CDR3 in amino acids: CASRPQGDSQPQHF. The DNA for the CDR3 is TGTGCCAGCAGACCCCAAGGGGACAGTCAGCCCCAGCATTTT.